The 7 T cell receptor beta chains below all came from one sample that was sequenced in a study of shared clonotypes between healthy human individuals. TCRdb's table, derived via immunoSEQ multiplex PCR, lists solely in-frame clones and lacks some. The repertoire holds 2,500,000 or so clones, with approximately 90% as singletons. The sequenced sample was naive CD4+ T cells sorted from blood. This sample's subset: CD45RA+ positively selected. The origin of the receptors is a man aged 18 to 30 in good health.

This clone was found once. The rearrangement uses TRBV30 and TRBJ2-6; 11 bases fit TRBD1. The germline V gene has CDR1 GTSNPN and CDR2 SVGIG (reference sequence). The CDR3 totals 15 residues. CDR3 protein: CALGQGASGANVLTF. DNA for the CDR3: TGTGCTCTCGGACAGGGGGCCTCTGGGGCCAACGTCCTGACTTTC.

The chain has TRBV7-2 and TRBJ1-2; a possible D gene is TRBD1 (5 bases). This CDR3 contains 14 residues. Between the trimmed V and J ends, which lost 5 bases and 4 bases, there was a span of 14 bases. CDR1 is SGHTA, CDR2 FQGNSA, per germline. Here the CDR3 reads CASSPATVSYGYTF. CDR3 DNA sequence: TGTGCCAGCAGCCCGGCGACAGTTTCCTATGGCTACACCTTC.

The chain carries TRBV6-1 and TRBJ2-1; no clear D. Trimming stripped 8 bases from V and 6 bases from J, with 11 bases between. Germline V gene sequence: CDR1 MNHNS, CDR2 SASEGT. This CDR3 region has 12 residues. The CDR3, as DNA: TGTGCCAGCCGAACCCAACTCAATGAGCAGTTCTTC. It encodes CASRTQLNEQFF.

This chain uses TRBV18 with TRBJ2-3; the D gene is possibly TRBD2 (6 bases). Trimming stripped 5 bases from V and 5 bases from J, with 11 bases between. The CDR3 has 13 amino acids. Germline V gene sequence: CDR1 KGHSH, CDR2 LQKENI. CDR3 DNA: TGTGCCAGCTCAATAGGGACTGGAGATACGCAGTATTTT. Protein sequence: CASSIGTGDTQYF.

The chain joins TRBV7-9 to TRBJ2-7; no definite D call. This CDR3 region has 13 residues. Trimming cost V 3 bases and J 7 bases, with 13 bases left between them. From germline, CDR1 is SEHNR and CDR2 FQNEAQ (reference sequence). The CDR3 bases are TGTGCCAGCAGCTTTCCCGACCATGGAGAGCAGTACTTC. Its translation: CASSFPDHGEQYF.

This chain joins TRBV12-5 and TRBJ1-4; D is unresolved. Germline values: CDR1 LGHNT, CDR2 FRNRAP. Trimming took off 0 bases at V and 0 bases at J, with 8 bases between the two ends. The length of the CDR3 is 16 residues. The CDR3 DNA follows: TGTGCTAGTGGTTTGGTACTCGGAGCAACTAATGAAAAACTGTTTTTT. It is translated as CASGLVLGATNEKLFF.

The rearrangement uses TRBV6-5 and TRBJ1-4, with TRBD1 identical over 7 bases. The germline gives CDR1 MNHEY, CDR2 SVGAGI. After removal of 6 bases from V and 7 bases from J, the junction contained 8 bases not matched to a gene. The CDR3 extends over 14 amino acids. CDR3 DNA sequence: TGTGCCAGCAGGTTACAGGGGTCGGGTGAAAAACTGTTTTTT. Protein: CASRLQGSGEKLFF.